These 30 T cell receptor beta chains share one sample of origin, sequenced in a study of T cells in Graves' hyperthyroidism and ophthalmopathy. Regions amplified from RNA transcripts were the TCR beta CDR3 regions. When the TCR CDR3 underwent first-round RT-PCR, the HTBI primer set was used. In TCRdb, the multiplex PCR reads were re-called with MiXCR into one record per CDR3 protein. Of 750,000 to 950,000 distinct CDR3 sequences in the sample, 38% are singletons; the top ten hold 8% to 9%. The specimen was blood. Receptor source: a man between 18 and 35 years old with Graves' hyperthyroidism.

Regarding this clonotype: An end of the junction does not agree with germline; a read error may underlie this. The chain carries TRBV11-2 and TRBJ2-7, with D possibly called TRBD1 or TRBD2 (5 bases each). The CDR3 covers 13 residues. Per the germline V gene, CDR1 is SGHAT and CDR2 is FQNNGV. The CDR3 protein is CASSLDRGDEQCF. The CDR3 DNA reads TGTGCCAGCAGCTTAGATCGGGGCGACGAGCAGTGCTTC.

The chain uses TRBV5-1 and TRBJ2-7; D ambiguous. Germline loops: CDR1 SGHRS, CDR2 YFSETQ. The CDR3 consists of 14 residues. Trimming shortened V by 5 bases and J by 0 bases, and 12 bases separated the two germline ends. CDR3 amino acids: CASSLTWSSYEQYF. The CDR3 nucleotides read TGCGCCAGCAGTTTGACTTGGAGCTCCTACGAGCAGTACTTC.

The count of this clonotype is one. CDR3 residues: CASSRARNGYTF. CDR3 coding DNA: TGTGCCAGCAGCCGGGCGAGGAATGGCTACACCTTC. The gene calls are TRBV2 and TRBJ1-2; D not resolved. The CDR3 extends over 12 amino acids. Germline V gene sequence: CDR1 SNHLY, CDR2 FYNNEI. V was trimmed by 6 bases and J by 6 bases, leaving 11 bases between them.

Only one count was recorded for this clonotype. One end of the junction does not line up with germline, which may come from a read error. The chain uses TRBV20-1 and TRBJ1-4; tentatively, D is TRBD1 (5 bases). CDR3 length: 14 residues. Germline CDR1 is DFQATT and CDR2 is SNEGSKA (reference sequence). In nucleotides, the CDR3 is TGCAGTGCAAGAGATAGAGTGGGGACGGAAAAACTGTTTTTT. It encodes CSARDRVGTEKLFF.

This clonotype came up a few times. V and J are TRBV20-1 and TRBJ2-7, with 7 bases identical to TRBD1. The CDR3 spans 15 residues. The trim removed 5 bases at V and 2 bases at J, leaving 12 bases unmatched. In germline, CDR1 is DFQATT, CDR2 SNEGSKA (reference sequence). CDR3 amino acids: CSASGTDMATYEQYF. CDR3 in DNA: TGCAGTGCTTCCGGGACAGATATGGCTACCTACGAGCAGTACTTC.

The chain carries TRBV29-1 and TRBJ2-7; a possible D gene is TRBD1 (5 bases). Germline V CDR1 and CDR2: SQVTM, ANQGSEA. Deletions cut 5 bases from V and 0 bases from J, with 14 bases between. The CDR3 consists of 14 residues. CDR3 sequence (DNA): TGCAGCGTTTTTAGCCCGACAGACTCCTACGAGCAGTACTTC. It translates to CSVFSPTDSYEQYF.

This clonotype has a count of ten or more. The genes are TRBV29-1 and TRBJ2-2; D not certain. V lost 3 bases to trimming and J lost 1 base, with 9 bases between them. The CDR3 sequence is 14 residues long. Germline V gene data show CDR1 as SQVTM and CDR2 as ANQGSEA. In DNA, the CDR3 is TGCAGCGTTGAGATCCCAATGAACACCGGGGAGCTGTTTTTT. Translating it yields CSVEIPMNTGELFF.

This clonotype came up a few times. This chain uses TRBV7-9 with TRBJ1-6, with a weak D call TRBD1 (5 bases). Trimming took off 4 bases at V and 4 bases at J, with 17 bases between the two ends. Germline V lookup: CDR1 SEHNR, CDR2 FQNEAQ (reference sequence). This CDR3 is built from 17 residues. Here the CDR3 reads CASSSTVGAAYNSPLHF. The CDR3 DNA follows: TGTGCCAGCAGCTCAACCGTAGGGGCAGCTTATAATTCACCCCTCCACTTT.

The chain combines TRBV14 with TRBJ2-7, with D perhaps TRBD2 (6 bases). Germline V CDR1 and CDR2: SGHDN, FVKESK. The V end lost 1 base, the J end lost 0 bases, and 10 bases lay between the germline ends. The CDR3 has 15 residues. The CDR3 coding sequence is TGTGCCAGCAGCCAAGGTGGGACTGTCTCCTACGAGCAGTACTTC. Amino acids: CASSQGGTVSYEQYF.

The table lists this clonotype with a count of one. The chain is built from TRBV25-1 and TRBJ1-4; weak D call: TRBD1 (6 bases). V was cut by 4 bases and J by 8 bases, with 20 bases left in between. Germline CDR1 reads MGHDK; CDR2 reads SYGVNS. The CDR3 is made up of 16 amino acids. In nucleotides, the CDR3 is TGTGCCAGCAGTGCATTTACAGGGAGCGGGGCGGAAAAACTGTTTTTT. Its translation is CASSAFTGSGAEKLFF.

This clonotype was detected only a few times. V gene TRBV20-1 combines with J gene TRBJ1-4, with a possible D match to TRBD1 (6 bases). The V gene's germline CDR1 is DFQATT and CDR2 SNEGSKA (reference sequence). Deletions cut 3 bases from V and 6 bases from J, with 14 bases between. The CDR3 is 14 amino acids. CDR3 protein: CSASNGQGYEKLFF. Written as DNA, the CDR3 is TGCAGTGCTAGTAACGGGCAGGGGTATGAAAAACTGTTTTTT.

The CDR3 reads CASGDRLTNTQYF. The CDR3 region has the DNA TGTGCCAGCGGGGACAGGCTAACGAATACGCAGTATTTT. The chain employs TRBV7-3 and TRBJ2-3; 8 bases are a match to TRBD1. CDR1 is SGHTA and CDR2 is FQGTGA in the germline V gene. The CDR3 is 13 residues long. The trim removed 8 bases at V and 7 bases at J, leaving 8 bases unmatched.

This chain joins TRBV6-2 or TRBV6-3 and TRBJ1-1, with D possibly matching TRBD1 (6 bases). Trimming took 6 bases from V and 6 from J, leaving 20 bases between them. CDR1 and CDR2 (germline): MNHEY, SVGEGT. The CDR3 is made up of 15 amino acids. The CDR3 here is CASRVGAQGRAEAFF. For the CDR3, the DNA is TGTGCCAGCAGGGTAGGTGCTCAGGGGAGGGCTGAAGCTTTCTTT.

This clonotype was counted ten times or more. This rearrangement joins TRBV7-9 to TRBJ1-1; D may be TRBD1 (6 bases). From germline, CDR1 is SEHNR and CDR2 FQNEAQ (reference sequence). The V and J ends lost 11 bases and 4 bases respectively, with 17 bases between them. This CDR3 is built from 13 residues. In DNA, the CDR3 is TGTGCCGGTTCCAGGGGCGACGGCACTGAAGCTTTCTTT. Translating it yields CAGSRGDGTEAFF.

This clonotype has just a few counts. The chain uses TRBV7-6 and TRBJ2-7; the D call may be TRBD1 or TRBD2 (5 bases each). The germline CDR1 and CDR2 sequences are SGHVS and FNYEAQ. The V and J ends lost 8 bases and 1 base respectively, with 18 bases between them. The CDR3 spans 15 residues. CDR3 DNA: TGTGCCAGCTACCCCGGGGACGGGTCATCCTACGAGCAGTACTTC. Translating it yields CASYPGDGSSYEQYF.

In this sample, this clonotype turned up a few times. The rearrangement links TRBV9 to TRBJ2-5; 8 nucleotides agree with TRBD2. The CDR3 has 18 amino acids. J gave up 5 bases and V 0 bases, and 15 bases lay outside the gene matches. From germline, CDR1 is SGDLS and CDR2 YYNGEE. The CDR3 DNA is TGTGCCAGCAGCGTAGCGCCGGCCCGGAGCGGGAGAGGGGAGACCCAGTACTTC. It is translated as CASSVAPARSGRGETQYF.

To note about this clonotype: A read error may explain this, as a much larger clone is one base away. The chain recombines TRBV15 with TRBJ2-5; D is uncertain. CDR3 length: 17 amino acids. Germline CDR1 is LNHNV and CDR2 is YYDKDF (reference sequence). For the CDR3, the DNA is TGTGCCACCAGCACACCTTACCCTTACGGCTTCCAAGAGGCCCAGTACTTC. Its protein is CATSTPYPYGFQEAQYF.

The V call is TRBV11-2, the J call TRBJ2-7; D is possibly TRBD2 (7 bases). In germline, CDR1 is SGHAT, CDR2 FQNNGV. This CDR3 region has 15 residues. Trimming took off 3 bases at V and 3 bases at J, with 15 bases between the two ends. CDR3 region: CASSLGGGSYYEQYF. The CDR3, as DNA: TGTGCCAGCAGCTTGGGGGGGGGCAGCTACTACGAGCAGTACTTC.

The CDR3 is CASVPGGSNTEAFF. The CDR3 DNA reads as TGTGCCAGCGTCCCCGGCGGTTCGAACACTGAAGCTTTCTTT. The chain has TRBV12-3 or TRBV12-4 and TRBJ1-1, with D hard to call. V was trimmed by 8 bases and J by 1 base, leaving 14 bases between them. The CDR3 runs to 14 residues.

This clonotype came up many times. The chain links TRBV15 to TRBJ1-1, with D hard to call. This CDR3 contains 13 residues. V was shortened by 1 base and J by 7 bases, with 10 bases between the two germline ends. Per germline, CDR1 LNHNV and CDR2 YYDKDF (reference sequence). CDR3 DNA: TGTGCCACCAGCAGAGCGTCTGGGGATGAAGCTTTCTTT. Its protein product is CATSRASGDEAFF.

This clonotype was seen a handful of times. The chain's CDR3 is CASSLMDSNQPQHF. CDR3 nucleotide sequence: TGTGCCAGCAGCTTGATGGACTCCAATCAGCCCCAGCATTTT. V usage is TRBV7-9 and J usage is TRBJ1-5; D not resolved. Germline assignment: CDR1 SEHNR and CDR2 FQNEAQ (reference sequence). The CDR3 is 14 amino acids. V was cut by 3 bases and J by 3 bases, with 9 bases left in between.

V and J are TRBV19 and TRBJ1-5; 10 bases are shared with TRBD1. Germline V lookup: CDR1 LNHDA, CDR2 SQIVND (reference sequence). After removal of 6 bases from V and 0 bases from J, the junction contained 8 bases not matched to a gene. The length of the CDR3 is 17 residues. The chain's CDR3 is CASRPRTGGNSNQPQHF. CDR3 DNA: TGTGCCAGTAGGCCCCGGACAGGGGGGAATAGCAATCAGCCCCAGCATTTT. The full variable domain, completed using reference TRBV19 and TRBJ1-5, is DGGITQSPKYLFRKEGQNVTLSCEQNLNHDAMYWYRQDPGQGLRLIYYSQIVNDFQKGDIAEGYSVSREKKESFPLTVTSAQKNPTAFYLCASRPRTGGNSNQPQHFGDGTRLSIL.

In this sample, this clonotype turned up many times. The V call is TRBV29-1, the J call TRBJ1-5; 9 bases are a match to TRBD1. CDR3 length equals 16 residues. The ends lost 4 bases at V and 5 bases at J; junction bases unmatched: 12. CDR1 is SQVTM, CDR2 ANQGSEA, per germline. CDR3 residues: CSVGGSGQGEYQPQHF. CDR3 nucleotides: TGCAGCGTTGGGGGGTCGGGACAGGGCGAGTATCAGCCCCAGCATTTT. Based on the CDR3 plus reference TRBV29-1 and TRBJ1-5, the full variable domain is SAVISQKPSRDICQRGTSLTIQCQVDSQVTMMFWYRQQPGQSLTLIATANQGSEATYESGFVIDKFPISRPNLTFSTLTVSNMSPEDSSIYLCSVGGSGQGEYQPQHFGDGTRLSIL.

The sample holds a few counts of this clonotype. The chain has TRBV6-1 and TRBJ1-6; D remains ambiguous. The length of the CDR3 is 18 residues. V gave up 3 bases and J gave up 0 bases, with 15 bases separating them. Germline loops: CDR1 MNHNS, CDR2 SASEGT. This CDR3 reads CASSDASGYSSYNSPLHF. The CDR3 region has the DNA TGTGCCAGCAGTGATGCGTCTGGCTACAGCTCCTATAATTCACCCCTCCACTTT.

Note on this clonotype: With a much larger clone just one base away, this may be a read error. This chain uses TRBV7-8 with TRBJ2-7, with unresolved D. CDR3 length: 11 residues. Trimming cost V 4 bases and J 5 bases, with 6 bases left between them. Looked up from germline, CDR1 is SGHVS and CDR2 is FQNEAQ. The CDR3 region is CASSSPHEQYF. CDR3 nucleotides: TGTGCCAGCAGCTCCCCCCACGAGCAGTACTTC.

The J gene is TRBJ2-5, the V gene TRBV12-3 or TRBV12-4; 7 bases agree with TRBD2. The junction had 8 bases not matched to a gene; V was cut back by 6 bases and J by 7 bases. The length of the CDR3 is 13 residues. The CDR3 DNA reads as TGTGCCAGCAGGGGGGGGAAGGTTCGGACCCAGTACTTC. This codes for CASRGGKVRTQYF.

This clonotype occurred many times. For the CDR3, the DNA is TGCAGTGCTAGTCAACGGGGCTACGAGCAGTACTTC. Translating gives CSASQRGYEQYF. The rearrangement joins TRBV20-1 to TRBJ2-7, with D maybe TRBD2 (5 bases). The V end lost 3 bases, the J end lost 3 bases, and 9 bases lay between the germline ends. The CDR3 is 12 residues long. In germline, CDR1 is DFQATT, CDR2 SNEGSKA (reference sequence).

This clonotype has a count of ten or more. The chain employs TRBV9 and TRBJ2-7, with 7 bases that match TRBD2. V was pared by 3 bases and J by 3 bases, with 6 bases of the junction left unmatched. The CDR3 totals 14 residues. Germline V gene lookup returns CDR1 SGDLS and CDR2 YYNGEE. CDR3 in amino acids: CASSASLAVYEQYF. In DNA, the CDR3 is TGTGCCAGCAGCGCCTCCCTAGCGGTCTACGAGCAGTACTTC.

This clonotype turned up a few times. The V and J genes are TRBV4-1 and TRBJ1-1; 11 bases match TRBD1. Germline V gives CDR1 MGHRA, CDR2 YSYEKL. This CDR3 is 16 amino acids long. V shed 0 bases and J 4 bases; nucleotides not matched to a gene: 4. This CDR3 reads CASSQDLGQGGTEAFF. The CDR3 region has the DNA TGCGCCAGCAGCCAAGATCTGGGACAGGGGGGCACTGAAGCTTTCTTT.

Comment on this clonotype: Given a much more abundant clone one base away, this may be a read error. The rearrangement joins TRBV7-2 to TRBJ2-5; 14 bases match TRBD2. This CDR3 is built from 15 residues. Germline lookup yields CDR1 SGHTA and CDR2 FQGNSA. Losses at the gene ends were 5 bases for V and 9 bases for J; bases not matched to a gene: 8. Here the CDR3 DNA reads TGTGCCAGCAGCCGGGCGACTAGCGGGAGGGAGGCCCAGTACTTC. Translation: CASSRATSGREAQYF.